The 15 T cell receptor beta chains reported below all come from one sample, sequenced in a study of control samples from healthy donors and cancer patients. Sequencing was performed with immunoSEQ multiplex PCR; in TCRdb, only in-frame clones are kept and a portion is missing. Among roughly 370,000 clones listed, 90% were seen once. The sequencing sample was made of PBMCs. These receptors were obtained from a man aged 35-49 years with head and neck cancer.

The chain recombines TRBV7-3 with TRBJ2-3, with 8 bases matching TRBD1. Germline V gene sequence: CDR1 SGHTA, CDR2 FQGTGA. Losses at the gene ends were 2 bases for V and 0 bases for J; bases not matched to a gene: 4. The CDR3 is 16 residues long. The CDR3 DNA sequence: TGTGCCAGCAGCTTAGGAGGACAGGGTAGCACAGATACGCAGTATTTT. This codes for CASSLGGQGSTDTQYF.

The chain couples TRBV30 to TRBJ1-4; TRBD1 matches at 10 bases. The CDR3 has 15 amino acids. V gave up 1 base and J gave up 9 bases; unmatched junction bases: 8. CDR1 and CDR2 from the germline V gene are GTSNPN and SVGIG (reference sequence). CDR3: CAWSATGGSEKKLFF. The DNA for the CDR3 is TGTGCCTGGAGTGCGACAGGGGGCTCGGAGAAAAAACTGTTTTTT.

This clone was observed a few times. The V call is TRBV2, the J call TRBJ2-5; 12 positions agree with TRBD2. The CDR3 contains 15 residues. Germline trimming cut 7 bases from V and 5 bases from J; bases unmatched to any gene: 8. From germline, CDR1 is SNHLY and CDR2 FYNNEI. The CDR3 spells CASTVLAGGGETQYF. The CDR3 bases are TGTGCCAGCACCGTCCTAGCGGGAGGGGGGGAGACCCAGTACTTC.

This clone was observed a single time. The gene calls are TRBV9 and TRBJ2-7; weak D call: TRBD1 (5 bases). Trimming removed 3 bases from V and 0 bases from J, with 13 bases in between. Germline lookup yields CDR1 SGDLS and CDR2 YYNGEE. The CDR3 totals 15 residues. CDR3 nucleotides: TGTGCCAGCAGCGAGGCCCCCCAGGGCTCCTACGAGCAGTACTTC. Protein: CASSEAPQGSYEQYF.

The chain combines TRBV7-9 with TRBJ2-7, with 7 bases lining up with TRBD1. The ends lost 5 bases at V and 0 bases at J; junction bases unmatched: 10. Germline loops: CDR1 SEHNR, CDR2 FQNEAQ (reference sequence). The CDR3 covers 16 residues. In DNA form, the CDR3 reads TGTGCCAGCAGCCTACCACAGGGGATTCCCTCCTACGAGCAGTACTTC. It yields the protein CASSLPQGIPSYEQYF.

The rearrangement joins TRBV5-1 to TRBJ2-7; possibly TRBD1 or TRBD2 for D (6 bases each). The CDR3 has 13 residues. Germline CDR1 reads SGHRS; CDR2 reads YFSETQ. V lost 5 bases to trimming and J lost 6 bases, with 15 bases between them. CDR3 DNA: TGCGCCAGCAGTCTCCCGGGGGCGGGCGAGCAGTACTTC. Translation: CASSLPGAGEQYF.

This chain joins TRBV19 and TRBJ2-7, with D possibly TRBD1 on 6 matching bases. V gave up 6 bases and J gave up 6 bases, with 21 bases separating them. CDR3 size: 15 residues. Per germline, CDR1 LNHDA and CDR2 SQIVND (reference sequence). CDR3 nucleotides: TGTGCCAGTAGCGGGGACACAAGAAGAGGCCCCGAGCAGTACTTC. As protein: CASSGDTRRGPEQYF.

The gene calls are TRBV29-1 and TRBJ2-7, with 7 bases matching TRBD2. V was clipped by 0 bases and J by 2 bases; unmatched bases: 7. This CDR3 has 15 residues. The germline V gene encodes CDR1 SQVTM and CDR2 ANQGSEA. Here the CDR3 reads CSVEEARGKTYEQYF. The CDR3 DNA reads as TGCAGCGTTGAAGAGGCGCGGGGGAAAACCTACGAGCAGTACTTC.

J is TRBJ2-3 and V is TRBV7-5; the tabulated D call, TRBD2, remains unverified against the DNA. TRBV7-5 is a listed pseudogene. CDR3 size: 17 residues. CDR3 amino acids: CARSWRVGGRASDTQYF. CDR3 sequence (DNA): TGTGCCAGAAGCTGGCGAGTCGGCGGGAGGGCCTCAGATACGCAGTATTTT.

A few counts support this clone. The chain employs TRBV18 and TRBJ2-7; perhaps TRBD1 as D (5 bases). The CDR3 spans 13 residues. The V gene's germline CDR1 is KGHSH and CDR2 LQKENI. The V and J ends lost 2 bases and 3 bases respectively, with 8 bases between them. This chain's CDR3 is CASSPSQGYEQYF. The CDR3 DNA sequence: TGTGCCAGCTCACCATCTCAGGGCTACGAGCAGTACTTC.

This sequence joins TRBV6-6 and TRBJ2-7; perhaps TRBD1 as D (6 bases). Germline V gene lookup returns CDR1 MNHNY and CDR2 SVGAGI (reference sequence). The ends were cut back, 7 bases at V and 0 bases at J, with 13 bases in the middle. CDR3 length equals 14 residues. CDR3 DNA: TGTGCCAGCACTCCGGACAGTAGCTCCTACGAGCAGTACTTC. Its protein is CASTPDSSSYEQYF.

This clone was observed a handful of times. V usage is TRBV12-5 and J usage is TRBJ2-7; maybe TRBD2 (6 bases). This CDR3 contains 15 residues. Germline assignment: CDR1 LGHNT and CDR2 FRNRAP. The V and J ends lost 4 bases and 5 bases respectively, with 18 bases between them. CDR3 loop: CASGWGTGAVNEQYF. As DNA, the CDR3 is TGTGCTAGTGGTTGGGGGACTGGCGCGGTCAACGAGCAGTACTTC.

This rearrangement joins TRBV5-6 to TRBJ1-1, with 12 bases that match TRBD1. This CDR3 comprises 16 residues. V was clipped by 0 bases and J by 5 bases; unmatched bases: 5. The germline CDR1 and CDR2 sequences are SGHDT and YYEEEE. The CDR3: CASSLVGTGGYTEAFF. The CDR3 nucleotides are TGTGCCAGCAGCTTGGTGGGGACAGGGGGCTATACTGAAGCTTTCTTT. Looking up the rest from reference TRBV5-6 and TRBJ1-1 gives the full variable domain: DAGVTQSPTHLIKTRGQQVTLRCSPKSGHDTVSWYQQALGQGPQFIFQYYEEEERQRGNFPDRFSGHQFPNYSSELNVNALLLGDSALYLCASSLVGTGGYTEAFFGQGTRLTVV.

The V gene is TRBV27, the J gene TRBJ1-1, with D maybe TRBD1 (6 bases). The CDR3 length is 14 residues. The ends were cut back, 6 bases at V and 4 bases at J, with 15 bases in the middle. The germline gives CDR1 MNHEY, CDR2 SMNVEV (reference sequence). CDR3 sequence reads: CASRPGVRITEAFF. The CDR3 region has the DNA TGTGCCAGCAGACCAGGGGTTAGGATCACTGAAGCTTTCTTT.

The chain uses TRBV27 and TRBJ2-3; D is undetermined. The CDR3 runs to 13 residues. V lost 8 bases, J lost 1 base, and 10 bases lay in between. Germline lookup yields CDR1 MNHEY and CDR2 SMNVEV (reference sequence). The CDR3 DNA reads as TGTGCCAGCGCCCATTCGGGCACAGATACGCAGTATTTT. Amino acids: CASAHSGTDTQYF.